This section outlines one T cell receptor beta chain sequence together with its context. As yet, its antigen is unknown. This record comes from a study of cytomegalovirus exposure and HLA in healthy donors. Across the whole study: Of more than 350 genotyped donors, 65% to 85% clustered with self-reported Caucasian donors. Study-level results: An analysis was carried out at a later point. It showed that HLA-associated TCR beta chains were more clonally expanded than equally common non-associated chains.

CDR1 is LNHDA, CDR2 SQIVND, per germline (reference sequence). This CDR3 is 14 amino acids long. The V and J ends lost 5 bases and 5 bases, in that order; junction bases with no gene match: 5. The PCR had 60 Vbeta and 13 Jbeta primers. The table came from immunoSEQ multiplex PCR; TCRdb's copy has only in-frame clones and leaves some out. Among about 160,000 clones listed, roughly 72% were seen once. The V and J genes are TRBV19 and TRBJ2-1; TRBD1 aligns across 8 bases. The sequence derives from a man in his forties in good health and CMV-seropositive. The source material was PBMCs. In nucleotides, the CDR3 is TGTGCCAGTAGTGCGGGACAGGAAAACAATGAGCAGTTCTTC. Its translation is CASSAGQENNEQFF.